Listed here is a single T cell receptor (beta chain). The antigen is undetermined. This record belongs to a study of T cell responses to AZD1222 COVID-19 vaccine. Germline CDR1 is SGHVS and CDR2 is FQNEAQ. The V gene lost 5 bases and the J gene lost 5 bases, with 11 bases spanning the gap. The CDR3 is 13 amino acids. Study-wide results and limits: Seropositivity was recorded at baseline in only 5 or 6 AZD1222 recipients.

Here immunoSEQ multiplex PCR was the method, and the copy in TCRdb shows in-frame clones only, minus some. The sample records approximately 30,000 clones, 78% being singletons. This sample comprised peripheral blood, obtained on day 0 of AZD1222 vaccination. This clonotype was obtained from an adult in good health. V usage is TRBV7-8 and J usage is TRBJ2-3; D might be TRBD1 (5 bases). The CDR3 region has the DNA TGTGCCAGCAGCACCTGGACACAAGATACGCAGTATTTT. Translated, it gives CASSTWTQDTQYF.